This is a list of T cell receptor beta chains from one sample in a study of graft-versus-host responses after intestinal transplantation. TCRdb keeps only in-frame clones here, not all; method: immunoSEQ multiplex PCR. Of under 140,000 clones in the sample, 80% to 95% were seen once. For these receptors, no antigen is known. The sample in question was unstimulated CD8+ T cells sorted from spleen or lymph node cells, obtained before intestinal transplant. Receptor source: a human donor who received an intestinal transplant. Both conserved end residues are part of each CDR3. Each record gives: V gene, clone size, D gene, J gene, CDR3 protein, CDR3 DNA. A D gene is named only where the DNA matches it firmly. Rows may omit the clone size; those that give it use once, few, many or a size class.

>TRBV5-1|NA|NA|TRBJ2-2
CASSLARGRELFF
TGCGCCAGCAGCTTGGCGCGGGGGCGGGAGCTGTTTTTT
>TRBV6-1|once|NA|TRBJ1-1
CASRVGRVEAFF
TGTGCCAGCAGAGTGGGTAGAGTTGAAGCTTTCTTT
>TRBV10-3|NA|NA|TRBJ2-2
CAISYGTSGELFF
TGTGCCATCAGCTATGGGACCTCCGGGGAGCTGTTTTTT
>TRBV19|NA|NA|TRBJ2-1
CASSMGYIRYNEQFF
TGTGCCAGTAGTATGGGCTACATTAGATACAATGAGCAGTTCTTC
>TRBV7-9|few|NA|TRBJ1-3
CASSSAGLAGNTIYF
TGTGCCAGCAGCTCCGCAGGGTTAGCTGGAAACACCATATATTTT
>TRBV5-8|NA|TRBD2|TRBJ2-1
CASSRTMTSDVFF
TGTGCCAGCAGCCGAACGATGACTAGCGATGTGTTCTTC
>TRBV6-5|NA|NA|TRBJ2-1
CASSYGYSSSYNEQFF
TGTGCCAGCAGTTATGGTTACTCGAGCTCCTACAATGAGCAGTTCTTC
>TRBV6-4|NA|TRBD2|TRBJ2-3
CASSDSPNPGLAGGLGTDTQYF
TGTGCCAGCAGTGACTCCCCCAATCCGGGACTAGCGGGAGGGCTGGGCACAGATACGCAGTATTTT
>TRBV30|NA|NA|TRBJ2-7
CAWLRGYEQYF
TGTGCCTGGCTCAGGGGCTACGAGCAGTACTTC
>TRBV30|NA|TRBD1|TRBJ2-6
CAWSSSSSTTGAVSGANVLTF
TGTGCCTGGAGTTCGTCCAGTTCGACGACAGGGGCAGTCTCTGGGGCCAACGTCCTGACTTTC
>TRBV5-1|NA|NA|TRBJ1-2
CASSLAPGEVGYGYTF
TGCGCCAGCAGCTTGGCCCCAGGGGAAGTAGGCTATGGCTACACCTTC
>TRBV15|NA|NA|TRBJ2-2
CATSRDRTNTGELFF
TGTGCCACCAGCAGAGATCGCACGAACACCGGGGAGCTGTTTTTT
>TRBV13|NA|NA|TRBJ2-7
CASSSIRENEQYF
TGTGCCAGCAGCTCAATCAGGGAAAACGAGCAGTACTTC
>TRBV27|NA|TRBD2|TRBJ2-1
CASSLSLAGESRLDYNEQFF
TGTGCCAGCAGTTTATCGCTAGCGGGAGAGTCCCGATTGGACTACAATGAGCAGTTCTTC
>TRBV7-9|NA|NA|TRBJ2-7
CASSLGALTYEQYF
TGTGCCAGCAGCTTAGGGGCCTTAACCTACGAGCAGTACTTC
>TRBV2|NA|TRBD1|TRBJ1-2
CASSKPGQGTYGYTF
TGTGCCAGCAGTAAACCGGGACAGGGGACCTATGGCTACACCTTC
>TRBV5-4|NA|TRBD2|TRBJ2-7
CASSPGTSSYEQYF
TGTGCCAGCAGCCCGGGGACTAGCTCGTACGAGCAGTACTTC
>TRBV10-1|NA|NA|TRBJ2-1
CASSENLEGSYNEQFF
TGCGCCAGCAGTGAGAATTTGGAGGGCTCCTACAATGAGCAGTTCTTC
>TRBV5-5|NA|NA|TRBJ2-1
CASSPLGEAYNEQFF
TGTGCCAGCAGCCCACTGGGGGAGGCCTACAATGAGCAGTTCTTC
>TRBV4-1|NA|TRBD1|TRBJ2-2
CASSQAVTGGGELFF
TGCGCCAGCAGCCAAGCGGTTACAGGGGGCGGGGAGCTGTTTTTT
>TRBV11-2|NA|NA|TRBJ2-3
CASSPYTTDTQYF
TGTGCCAGCAGCCCCTACACTACAGATACGCAGTATTTT
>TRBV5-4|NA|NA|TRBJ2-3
CASSFRQGDTQYF
TGTGCCAGCAGCTTCCGGCAGGGGGATACGCAGTATTTT
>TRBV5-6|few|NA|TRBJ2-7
CASSLGVYEQYF
TGTGCCAGCAGCTTGGGTGTCTACGAGCAGTACTTC
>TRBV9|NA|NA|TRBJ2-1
CASSVEEFEQFF
TGTGCCAGCAGCGTAGAGGAGTTTGAGCAGTTCTTC